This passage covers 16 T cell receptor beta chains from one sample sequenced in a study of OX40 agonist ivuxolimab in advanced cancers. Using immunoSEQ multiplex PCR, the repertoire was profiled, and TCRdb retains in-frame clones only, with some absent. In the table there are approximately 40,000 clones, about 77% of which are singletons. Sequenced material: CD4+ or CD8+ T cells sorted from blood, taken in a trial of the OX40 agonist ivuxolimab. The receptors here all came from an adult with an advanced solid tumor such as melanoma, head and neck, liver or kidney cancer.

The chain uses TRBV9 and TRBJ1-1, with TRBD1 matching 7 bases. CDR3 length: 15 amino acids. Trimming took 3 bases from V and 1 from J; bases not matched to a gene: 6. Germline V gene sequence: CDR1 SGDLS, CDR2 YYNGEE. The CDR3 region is CASSGGDSSNTEAFF. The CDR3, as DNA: TGTGCCAGCAGCGGGGGGGACAGCTCGAACACTGAAGCTTTCTTT.

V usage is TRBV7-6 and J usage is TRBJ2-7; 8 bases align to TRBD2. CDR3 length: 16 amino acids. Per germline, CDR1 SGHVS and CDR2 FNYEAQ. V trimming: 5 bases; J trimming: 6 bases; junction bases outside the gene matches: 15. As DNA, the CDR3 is TGTGCCAGCAGCAGCGGGGTCCCGGGACTAGGCGTCGAGCAGTACTTC. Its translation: CASSSGVPGLGVEQYF.

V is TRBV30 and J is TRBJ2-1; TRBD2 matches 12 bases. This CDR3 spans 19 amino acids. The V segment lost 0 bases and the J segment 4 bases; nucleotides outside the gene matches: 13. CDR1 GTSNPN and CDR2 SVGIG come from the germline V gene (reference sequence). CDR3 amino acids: CAWSVLVMRTSGDYNEQFF. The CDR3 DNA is TGTGCCTGGAGTGTACTTGTTATGCGGACTAGCGGGGATTACAATGAGCAGTTCTTC.

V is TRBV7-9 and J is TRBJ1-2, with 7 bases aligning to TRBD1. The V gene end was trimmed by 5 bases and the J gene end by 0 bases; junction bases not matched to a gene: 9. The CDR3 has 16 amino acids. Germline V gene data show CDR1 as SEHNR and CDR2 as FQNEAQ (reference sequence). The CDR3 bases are TGTGCCAGCAGCATCATCGACAGGGATCCTAACTATGGCTACACCTTC. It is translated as CASSIIDRDPNYGYTF.

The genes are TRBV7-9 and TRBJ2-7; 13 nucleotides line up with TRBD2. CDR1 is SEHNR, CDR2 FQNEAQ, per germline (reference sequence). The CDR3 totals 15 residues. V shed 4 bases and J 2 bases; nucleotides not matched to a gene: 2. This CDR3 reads CASSWTSGGTYEQYF. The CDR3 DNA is TGTGCCAGCAGCTGGACTAGCGGGGGAACCTACGAGCAGTACTTC.

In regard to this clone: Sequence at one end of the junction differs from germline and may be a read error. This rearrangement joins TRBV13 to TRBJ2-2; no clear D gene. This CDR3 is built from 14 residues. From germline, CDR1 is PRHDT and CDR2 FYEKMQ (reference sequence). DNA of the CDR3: TGTGCCAGCAGCCTAGGTTTGACCACCGGGGAGCTGTTTTTT. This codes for CASSLGLTTGELFF.

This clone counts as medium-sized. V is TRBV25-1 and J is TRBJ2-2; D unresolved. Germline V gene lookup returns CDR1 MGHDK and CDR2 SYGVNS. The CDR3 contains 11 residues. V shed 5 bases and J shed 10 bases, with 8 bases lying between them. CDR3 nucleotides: TGTGCCAGCAGTCCGGGCTCGGAGCTGTTTTTT. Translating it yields CASSPGSELFF.

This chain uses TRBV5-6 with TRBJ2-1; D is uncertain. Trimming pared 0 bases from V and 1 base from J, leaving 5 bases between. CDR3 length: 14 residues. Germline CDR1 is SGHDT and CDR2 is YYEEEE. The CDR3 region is CASSLVGSYNEQFF. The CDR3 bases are TGTGCCAGCAGCTTGGTAGGGTCCTACAATGAGCAGTTCTTC.

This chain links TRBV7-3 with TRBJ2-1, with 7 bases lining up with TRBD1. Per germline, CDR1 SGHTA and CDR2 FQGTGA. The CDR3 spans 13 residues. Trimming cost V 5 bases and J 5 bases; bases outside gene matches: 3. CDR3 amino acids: CASSATGDNEQFF. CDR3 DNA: TGTGCCAGCAGCGCCACAGGGGACAATGAGCAGTTCTTC.

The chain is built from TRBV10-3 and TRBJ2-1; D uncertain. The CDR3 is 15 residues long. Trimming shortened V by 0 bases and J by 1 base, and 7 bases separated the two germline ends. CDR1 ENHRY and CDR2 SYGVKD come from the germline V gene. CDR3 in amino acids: CAISESRTSYNEQFF. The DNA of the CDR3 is TGTGCCATCAGTGAGTCTCGAACTTCCTACAATGAGCAGTTCTTC.

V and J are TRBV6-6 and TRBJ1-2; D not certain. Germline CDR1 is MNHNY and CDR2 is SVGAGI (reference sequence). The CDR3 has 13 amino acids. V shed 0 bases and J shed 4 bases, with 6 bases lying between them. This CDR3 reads CASSYSSSYGYTF. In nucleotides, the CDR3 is TGTGCCAGCAGTTACTCGAGCAGCTATGGCTACACCTTC.

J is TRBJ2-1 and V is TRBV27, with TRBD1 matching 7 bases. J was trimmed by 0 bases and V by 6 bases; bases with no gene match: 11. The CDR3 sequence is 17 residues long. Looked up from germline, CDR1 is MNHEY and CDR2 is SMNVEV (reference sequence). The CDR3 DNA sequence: TGTGCCAGCAGCAATAGAGGGGGCCGGGGCTCCTACAATGAGCAGTTCTTC. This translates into CASSNRGGRGSYNEQFF.

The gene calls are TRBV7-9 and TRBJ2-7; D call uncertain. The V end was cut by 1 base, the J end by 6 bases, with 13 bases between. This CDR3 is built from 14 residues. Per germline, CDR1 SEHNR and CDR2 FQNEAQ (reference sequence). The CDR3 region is CASSLVGYYVEQYF. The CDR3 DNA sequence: TGTGCCAGCAGCTTAGTGGGCTATTACGTCGAGCAGTACTTC.

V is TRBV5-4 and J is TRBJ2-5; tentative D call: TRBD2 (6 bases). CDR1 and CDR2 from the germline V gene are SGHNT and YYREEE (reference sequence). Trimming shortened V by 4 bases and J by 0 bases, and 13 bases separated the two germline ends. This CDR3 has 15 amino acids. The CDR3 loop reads CASSPSAGYQETQYF. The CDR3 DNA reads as TGTGCCAGCAGCCCCAGTGCGGGGTACCAAGAGACCCAGTACTTC.

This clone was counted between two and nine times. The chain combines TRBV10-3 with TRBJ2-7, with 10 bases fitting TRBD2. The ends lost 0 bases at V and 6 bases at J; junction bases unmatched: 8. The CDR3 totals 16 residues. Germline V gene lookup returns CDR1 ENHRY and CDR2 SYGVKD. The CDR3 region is CAISESLAGDRGEQYF. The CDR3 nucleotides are TGTGCCATCAGTGAGTCCCTAGCGGGAGATCGGGGCGAGCAGTACTTC.

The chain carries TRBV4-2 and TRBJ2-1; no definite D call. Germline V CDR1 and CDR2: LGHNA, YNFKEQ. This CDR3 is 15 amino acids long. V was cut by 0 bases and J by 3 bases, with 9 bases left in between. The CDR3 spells CASSQDRNRYNEQFF. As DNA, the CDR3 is TGTGCCAGCAGCCAAGATCGGAACCGCTACAATGAGCAGTTCTTC.